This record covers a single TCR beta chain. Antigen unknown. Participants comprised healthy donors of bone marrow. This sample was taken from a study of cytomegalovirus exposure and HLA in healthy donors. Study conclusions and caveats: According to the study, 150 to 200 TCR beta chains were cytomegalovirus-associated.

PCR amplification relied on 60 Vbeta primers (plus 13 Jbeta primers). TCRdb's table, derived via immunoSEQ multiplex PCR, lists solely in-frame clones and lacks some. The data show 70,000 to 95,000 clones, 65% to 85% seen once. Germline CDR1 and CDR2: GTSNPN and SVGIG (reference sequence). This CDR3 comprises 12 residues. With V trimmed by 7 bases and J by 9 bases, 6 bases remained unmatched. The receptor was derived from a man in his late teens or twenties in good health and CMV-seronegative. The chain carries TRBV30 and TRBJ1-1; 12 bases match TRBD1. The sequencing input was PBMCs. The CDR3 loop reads CALTGQGAKAFF. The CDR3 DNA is TGTGCCTTAACGGGACAGGGGGCAAAAGCTTTCTTT. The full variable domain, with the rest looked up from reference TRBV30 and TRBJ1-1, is SQTIHQWPATLVQPVGSPLSLECTVEGTSNPNLYWYRQAAGRGLQLLFYSVGIGQISSEVPQNLSASRPQDRQFILSSKKLLLSDSGFYLCALTGQGAKAFFGQGTRLTVV.